This TCR beta chain originates from a study of blood T cell repertoires in COVID-19. Background on the study: PBMCs, B-cell-depleted T cells, or T cells were the source of the cDNA or gDNA that made up the material.

Assay used: immunoSEQ multiplex PCR; TCRdb lists only in-frame clones, some missing. The sample records some 110,000 clones, around 85% being singletons. After removal of 5 bases from V and 4 bases from J, the junction contained 4 bases not matched to a gene. CDR3 length: 15 amino acids. Germline CDR1 reads WSHSY; CDR2 reads SAAADI. J is TRBJ2-2 and V is TRBV10-2; TRBD1 matches 10 bases. The receptor's source is a man aged 50 to 60 with acute or convalescent COVID-19. The sample taken for sequencing was peripheral blood. The CDR3 nucleotides read TGCGCCAGCAGTCCCCGGACAGGGGGCACCGGGGAGCTGTTTTTT. This sequence encodes CASSPRTGGTGELFF.